The T cell receptor beta chain described here comes from a study of cytomegalovirus exposure and HLA in healthy donors. Turning to the study itself: The approximately 110 validation repertoires, a later analysis reported, used the same platform as the 666 repertoires from the first cohort.

Findings and caveats of the study: The study recorded some 160 TCR beta chains that were cytomegalovirus-associated. Most TCR sequences proved rare, with some public TCRs found in many donors. According to a subsequent analysis, TCR clusters identified in the first cohort showed a tendency to co-occur across the roughly 110 validation repertoires.

TCRdb's table, derived via immunoSEQ multiplex PCR, lists solely in-frame clones and lacks some. The table includes around 250,000 clones, 90% detected once. Turning to this clone: Its cognate antigen is unknown.

V lost 5 bases, J lost 6 bases, and 4 bases stayed unmatched. The CDR3 has 13 residues. Looked up from germline, CDR1 is SGHTA and CDR2 is FQGNSA. This clonotype was obtained from a woman aged 18-29 years in good health and CMV-seronegative. Sequencing was carried out using PBMCs. The J gene is TRBJ1-1, the V gene TRBV7-2; 9 bases fit TRBD1. The CDR3 coding sequence is TGTGCCAGCAGCAGGACAGGGGTCCCTGAAGCTTTCTTT. This gives the protein CASSRTGVPEAFF.